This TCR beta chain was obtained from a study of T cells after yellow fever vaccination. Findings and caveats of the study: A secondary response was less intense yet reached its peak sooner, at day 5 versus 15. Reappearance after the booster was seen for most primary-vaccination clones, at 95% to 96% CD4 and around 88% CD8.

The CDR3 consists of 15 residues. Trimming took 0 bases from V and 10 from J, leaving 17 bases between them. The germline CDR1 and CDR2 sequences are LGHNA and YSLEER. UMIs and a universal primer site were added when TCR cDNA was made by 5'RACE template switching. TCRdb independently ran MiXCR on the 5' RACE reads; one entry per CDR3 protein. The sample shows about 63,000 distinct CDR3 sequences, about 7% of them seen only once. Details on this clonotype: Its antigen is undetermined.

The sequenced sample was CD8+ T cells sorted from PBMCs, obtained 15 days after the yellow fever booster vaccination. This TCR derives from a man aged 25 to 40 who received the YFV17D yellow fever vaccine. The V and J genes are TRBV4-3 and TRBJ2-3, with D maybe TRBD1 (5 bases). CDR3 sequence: CASSQDDSLISAQYF. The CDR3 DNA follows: TGCGCCAGCAGCCAAGATGACAGTTTGATTTCGGCGCAGTATTTT.